The present TCR beta chain was sequenced within a study of blood T cells in healthy people across ages. Comments on this clonotype: Its antigen is undetermined.

A second about 7 to 12 cycle PCR used barcoded and J-beta primers. In TCRdb, the 5' RACE reads were re-called with MiXCR into one record per CDR3 protein. The sample records 540,000 or so distinct CDR3 sequences, 40% to 50% being singletons. Germline values: CDR1 SGDLS, CDR2 YYNGEE. The V gene end was trimmed by 0 bases and the J gene end by 4 bases; junction bases not matched to a gene: 6. There are 16 residues in the CDR3. Total RNA was isolated from each sample in quantities of at least 6 micrograms. Broader study findings: PBMCs went unsorted, and a conclusive naive versus antigen-experienced comparison was therefore prevented. Long-lived donors exceeded aged donors in naive CD4+ cells and diversity.

The sequenced sample was blood. The chain links TRBV9 to TRBJ2-7; 11 bases map to TRBD2. This TCR came from a man of 80 years or more in good health. The CDR3 loop reads CASSVGAGLAVYEQYF. For the CDR3, the DNA is TGTGCCAGCAGCGTAGGGGCGGGACTAGCGGTATACGAGCAGTACTTC.